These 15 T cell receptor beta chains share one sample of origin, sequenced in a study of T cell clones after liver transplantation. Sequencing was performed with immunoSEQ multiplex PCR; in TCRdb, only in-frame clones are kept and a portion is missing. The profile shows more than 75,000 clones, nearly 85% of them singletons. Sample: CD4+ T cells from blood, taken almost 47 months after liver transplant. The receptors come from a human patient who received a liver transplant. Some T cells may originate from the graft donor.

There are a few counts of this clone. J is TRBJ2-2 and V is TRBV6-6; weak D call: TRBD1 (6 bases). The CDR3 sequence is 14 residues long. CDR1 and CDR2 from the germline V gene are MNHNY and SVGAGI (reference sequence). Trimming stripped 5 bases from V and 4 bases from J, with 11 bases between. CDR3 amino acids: CASSPGQFTGELFF. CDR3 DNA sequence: TGTGCCAGCAGTCCCGGACAGTTCACCGGGGAGCTGTTTTTT.

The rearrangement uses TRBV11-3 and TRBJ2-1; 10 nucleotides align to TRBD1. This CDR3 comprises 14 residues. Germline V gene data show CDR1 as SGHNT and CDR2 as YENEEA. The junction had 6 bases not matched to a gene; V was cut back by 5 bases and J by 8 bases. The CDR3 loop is CASSRRQGAYEQFF. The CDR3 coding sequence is TGTGCCAGCAGCCGTAGACAGGGGGCCTATGAGCAGTTCTTC.

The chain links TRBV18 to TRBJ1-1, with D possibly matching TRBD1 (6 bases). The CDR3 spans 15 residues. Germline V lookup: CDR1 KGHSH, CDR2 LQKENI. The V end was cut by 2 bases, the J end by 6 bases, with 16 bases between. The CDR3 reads CASSPEARTGPEAFF. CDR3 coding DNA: TGTGCCAGCTCACCAGAGGCCCGTACAGGGCCTGAAGCTTTCTTT.

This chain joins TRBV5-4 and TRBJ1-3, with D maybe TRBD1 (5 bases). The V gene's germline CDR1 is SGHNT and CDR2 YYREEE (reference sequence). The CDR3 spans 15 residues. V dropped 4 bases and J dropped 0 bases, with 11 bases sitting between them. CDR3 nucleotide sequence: TGTGCCAGCAGCCGGGACGGAGCCTCTGGAAACACCATATATTTT. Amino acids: CASSRDGASGNTIYF.

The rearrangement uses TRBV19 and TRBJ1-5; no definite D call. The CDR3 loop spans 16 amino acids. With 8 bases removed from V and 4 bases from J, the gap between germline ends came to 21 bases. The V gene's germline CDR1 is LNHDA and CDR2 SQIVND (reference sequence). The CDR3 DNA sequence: TGTGCCAGTTCAGAAGAAGGAGCCAGACGTAATCAGCCCCAGCATTTT. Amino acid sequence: CASSEEGARRNQPQHF.

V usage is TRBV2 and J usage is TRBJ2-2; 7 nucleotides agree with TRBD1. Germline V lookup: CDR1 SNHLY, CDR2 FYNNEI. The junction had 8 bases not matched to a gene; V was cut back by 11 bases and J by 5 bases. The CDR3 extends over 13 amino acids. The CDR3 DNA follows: TGTGCCGGCCGACAGGGAGAAACCGGGGAGCTGTTTTTT. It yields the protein CAGRQGETGELFF.

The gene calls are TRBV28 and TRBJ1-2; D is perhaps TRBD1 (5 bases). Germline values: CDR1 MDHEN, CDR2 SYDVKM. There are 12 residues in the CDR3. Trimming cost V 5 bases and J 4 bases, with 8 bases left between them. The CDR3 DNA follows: TGTGCCAGCAGTAGGGACCGCTATGGCTACACCTTC. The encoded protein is CASSRDRYGYTF.

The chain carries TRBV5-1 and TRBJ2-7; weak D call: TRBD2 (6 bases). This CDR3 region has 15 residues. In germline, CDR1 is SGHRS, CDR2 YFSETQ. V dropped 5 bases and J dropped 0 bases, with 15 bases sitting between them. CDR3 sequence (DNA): TGCGCCAGCAGTTTCCAACCGACTAGCTCCTACGAGCAGTACTTC. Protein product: CASSFQPTSSYEQYF.

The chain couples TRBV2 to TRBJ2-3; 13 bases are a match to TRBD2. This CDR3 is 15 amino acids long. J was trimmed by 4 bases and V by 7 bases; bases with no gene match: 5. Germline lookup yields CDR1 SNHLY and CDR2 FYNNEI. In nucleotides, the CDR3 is TGTGCCAGCATGCAGGGACTAGCGGGGCCAGATACGCAGTATTTT. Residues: CASMQGLAGPDTQYF.

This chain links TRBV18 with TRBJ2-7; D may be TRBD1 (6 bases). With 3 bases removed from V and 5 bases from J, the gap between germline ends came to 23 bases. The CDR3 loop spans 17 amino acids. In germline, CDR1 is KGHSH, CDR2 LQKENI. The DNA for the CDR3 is TGTGCCAGCTCACCGTATTCGGCAACAGGGAATGGGAACGAGCAGTACTTC. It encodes CASSPYSATGNGNEQYF.

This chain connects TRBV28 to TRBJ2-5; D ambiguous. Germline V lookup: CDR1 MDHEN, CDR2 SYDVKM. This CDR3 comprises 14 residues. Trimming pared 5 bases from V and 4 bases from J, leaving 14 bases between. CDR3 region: CASSTGSTRETQYF. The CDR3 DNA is TGTGCCAGCAGTACCGGCAGTACCCGAGAGACCCAGTACTTC.

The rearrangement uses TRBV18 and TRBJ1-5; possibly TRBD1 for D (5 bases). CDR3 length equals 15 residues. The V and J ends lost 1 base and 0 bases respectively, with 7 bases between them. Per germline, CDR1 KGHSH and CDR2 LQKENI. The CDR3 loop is CASSPRGNSNQPQHF. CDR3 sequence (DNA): TGTGCCAGCTCACCACGGGGGAATAGCAATCAGCCCCAGCATTTT.

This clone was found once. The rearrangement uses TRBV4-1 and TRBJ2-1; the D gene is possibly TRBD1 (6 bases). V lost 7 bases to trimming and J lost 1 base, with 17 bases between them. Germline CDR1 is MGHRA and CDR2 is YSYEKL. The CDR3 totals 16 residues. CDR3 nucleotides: TGCGCCAGCACCTCAGAAGGGGGTTTATCCTACAATGAGCAGTTCTTC. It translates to CASTSEGGLSYNEQFF.

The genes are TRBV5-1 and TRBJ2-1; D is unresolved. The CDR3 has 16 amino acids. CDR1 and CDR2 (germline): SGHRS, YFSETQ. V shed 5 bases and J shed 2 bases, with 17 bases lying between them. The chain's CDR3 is CASSLQGVAAYNEQFF. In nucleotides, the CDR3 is TGCGCCAGCAGTCTACAAGGAGTCGCCGCCTACAATGAGCAGTTCTTC.

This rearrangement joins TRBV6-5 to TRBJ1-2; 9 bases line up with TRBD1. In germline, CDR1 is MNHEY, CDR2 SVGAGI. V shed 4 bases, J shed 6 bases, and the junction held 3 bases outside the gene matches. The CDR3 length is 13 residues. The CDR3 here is CASSSTGGDGYTF. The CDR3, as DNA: TGTGCCAGCAGTTCTACAGGGGGCGATGGCTACACCTTC.